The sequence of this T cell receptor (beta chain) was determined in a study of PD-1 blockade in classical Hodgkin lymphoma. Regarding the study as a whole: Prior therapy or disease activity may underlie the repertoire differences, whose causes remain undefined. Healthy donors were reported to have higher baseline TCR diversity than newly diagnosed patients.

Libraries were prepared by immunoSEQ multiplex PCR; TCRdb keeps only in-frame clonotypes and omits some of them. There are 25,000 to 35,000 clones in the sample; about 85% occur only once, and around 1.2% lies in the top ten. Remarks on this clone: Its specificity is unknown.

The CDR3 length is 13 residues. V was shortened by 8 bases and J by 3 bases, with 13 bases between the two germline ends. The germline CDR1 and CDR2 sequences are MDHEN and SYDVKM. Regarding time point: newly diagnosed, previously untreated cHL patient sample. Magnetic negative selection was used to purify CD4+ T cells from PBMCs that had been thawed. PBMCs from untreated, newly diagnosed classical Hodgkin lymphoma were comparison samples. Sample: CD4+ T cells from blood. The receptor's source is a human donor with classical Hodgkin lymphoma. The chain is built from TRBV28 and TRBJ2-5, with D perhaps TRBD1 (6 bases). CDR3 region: CASAQGGEETQYF. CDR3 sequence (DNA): TGTGCCAGCGCCCAAGGGGGAGAAGAGACCCAGTACTTC.